A single T cell receptor (beta chain) is shown here with its context. These data come from a study of OX40 agonist ivuxolimab in advanced cancers. There are 15 residues in the CDR3. The germline V gene encodes CDR1 SGHNT and CDR2 YYREEE (reference sequence). V was clipped by 3 bases and J by 4 bases; unmatched bases: 7. Produced via immunoSEQ multiplex PCR; TCRdb's table is partial and in-frame only. The table shows about 48,000 clones, with 80% to 85% occurring only once. The sequencing used CD4+ or CD8+ T cells sorted from blood, collected in a trial of the OX40 agonist ivuxolimab. This receptor was identified in an adult with an advanced solid tumor such as melanoma, head and neck, liver or kidney cancer. The chain employs TRBV5-4 and TRBJ1-2; 9 nucleotides align to TRBD1. The CDR3 DNA follows: TGTGCCAGCAGCTACGGAGGGGGACAGGGCTATGGCTACACCTTC. Its translation is CASSYGGGQGYGYTF.